The 2 T cell receptor beta chains below all came from one sample that was sequenced in a study of cytomegalovirus exposure and HLA in healthy donors. PCR was performed using 60 Vbeta and 13 Jbeta primers. Profiled with immunoSEQ multiplex PCR; TCRdb holds only in-frame clones, not every one. The sample yields 70,000 or so clones, roughly 82% seen once. The sequenced sample consisted of PBMCs. The receptors shown here come from a man aged 18 to 29 in good health and CMV-seronegative.

Sample share makes this clone medium-sized. The V gene is TRBV5-5, the J gene TRBJ1-4; D remains ambiguous. Per the germline V gene, CDR1 is SGHKS and CDR2 is YYEKEE (reference sequence). CDR3 length: 15 residues. V lost 0 bases to trimming and J lost 0 bases, with 6 bases between them. CDR3 sequence: CASSLARATNEKLFF. The CDR3 DNA is TGTGCCAGCAGCTTGGCGAGAGCAACTAATGAAAAACTGTTTTTT.

For this clone: The same CDR3 arises from other DNA sequences in this sample as well. This chain connects TRBV9 to TRBJ2-6, with no clear D. V was clipped by 0 bases and J by 1 base, with 5 bases between them. The germline CDR1 and CDR2 sequences are SGDLS and YYNGEE. This CDR3 region has 15 residues. This CDR3 reads CASSVGSSGANVLTF. In DNA, the CDR3 is TGTGCCAGCAGCGTAGGTTCGTCTGGGGCCAACGTCCTGACTTTC.